This TCR beta chain was recovered during a study of early T cells in non-severe SARS-CoV-2 infection. The wider study: The study sequenced bulk RNA from unsorted whole blood, with chains unpaired. General observations from the study: Matching with VDJdb favored anti-spike CD8 responses (missing private and CD4 specificities).

Note on this clonotype: Its antigen is not identified.

Attachment of unique molecular identifiers was made to individual cDNA molecules. MiXCR, run by TCRdb on the 5' RACE reads, gives a single entry per CDR3 protein. The table records fewer than 40,000 distinct CDR3 sequences, 5.4% of them present only once. J gave up 4 bases and V 1 base, and 11 bases lay outside the gene matches. This CDR3 has 20 amino acids. CDR1 and CDR2 from the germline V gene are SGHVS and FQNEAQ. Sequenced: whole blood. The sequence derives from an adult who was a healthcare worker with PCR-confirmed SARS-CoV-2 infection or an uninfected control (not recorded which). The chain recombines TRBV7-8 with TRBJ2-2, with 14 bases that match TRBD2. This CDR3 is CASSLEERLAGGPGTGELFF. Written as DNA, the CDR3 is TGTGCCAGCAGCTTAGAAGAGCGACTAGCGGGAGGGCCCGGCACCGGGGAGCTGTTTTTT.